This entry describes one T cell receptor beta chain. The antigen is undetermined. Sequencing used immunoSEQ multiplex PCR; TCRdb keeps in-frame clones, though not all of them. The table lists about 140,000 clones, approximately 87% of them singletons. This record comes from a study of cytomegalovirus exposure and HLA in healthy donors. Study-wide results and caveats: Usually a TCR sequence was rare, but some public TCRs were found in many donors.

The CDR3 is made up of 15 amino acids. Germline V lookup: CDR1 SGHRS, CDR2 YFSETQ. Germline trimming cut 2 bases from V and 2 bases from J; bases unmatched to any gene: 7. This sequence joins TRBV5-1 and TRBJ2-7; 7 nucleotides match TRBD1. The source is a man aged 18 to 30 in good health and CMV-seronegative. Sequencing input: PBMCs. This CDR3 is CASSLGPDRAYEQYF. CDR3 bases: TGCGCCAGCAGCTTAGGGCCAGACAGGGCCTACGAGCAGTACTTC.